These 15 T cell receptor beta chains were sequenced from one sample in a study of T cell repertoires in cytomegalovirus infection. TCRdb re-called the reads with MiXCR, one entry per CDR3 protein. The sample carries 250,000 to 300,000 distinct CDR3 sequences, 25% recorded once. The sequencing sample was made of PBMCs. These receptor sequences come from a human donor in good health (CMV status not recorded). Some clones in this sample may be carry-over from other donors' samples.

The CDR3 region has the DNA TGTGCCAGCAGTGATCCAGGGGCCTACGAGACCCAGTACTTC. This codes for CASSDPGAYETQYF. V gene TRBV25-1 combines with J gene TRBJ2-5; D may be TRBD1 (6 bases). The V gene's germline CDR1 is MGHDK and CDR2 SYGVNS. V lost 3 bases, J lost 5 bases, and 13 bases lay in between. The CDR3 extends over 14 amino acids.

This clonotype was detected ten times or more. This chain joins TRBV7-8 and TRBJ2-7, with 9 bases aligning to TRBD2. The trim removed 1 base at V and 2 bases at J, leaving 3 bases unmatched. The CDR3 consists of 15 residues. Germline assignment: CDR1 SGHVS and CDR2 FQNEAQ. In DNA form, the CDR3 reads TGTGCCAGCAGCTTAGTTAGCGGGAGAACCTACGAGCAGTACTTC. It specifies CASSLVSGRTYEQYF.

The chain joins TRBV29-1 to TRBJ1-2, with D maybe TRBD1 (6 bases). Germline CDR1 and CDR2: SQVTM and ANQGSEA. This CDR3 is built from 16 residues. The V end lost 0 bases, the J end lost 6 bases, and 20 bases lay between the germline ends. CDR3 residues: CSVEDTPLQGMDGYTF. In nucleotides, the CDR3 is TGCAGCGTTGAAGACACGCCGCTACAGGGCATGGATGGCTACACCTTC.

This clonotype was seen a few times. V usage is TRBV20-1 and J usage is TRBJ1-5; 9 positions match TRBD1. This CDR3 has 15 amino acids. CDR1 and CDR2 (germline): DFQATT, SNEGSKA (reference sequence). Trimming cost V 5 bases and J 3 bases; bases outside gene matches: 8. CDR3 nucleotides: TGCAGTGCTCGGGGGACAGGGCCCCTCAATCAGCCCCAGCATTTT. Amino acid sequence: CSARGTGPLNQPQHF.

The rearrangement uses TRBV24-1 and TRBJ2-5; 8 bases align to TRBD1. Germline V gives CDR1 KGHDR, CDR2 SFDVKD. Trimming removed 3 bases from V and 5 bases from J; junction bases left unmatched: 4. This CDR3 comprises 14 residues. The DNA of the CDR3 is TGTGCCACCAGTGATGCGGACAGGGAGGAGACCCAGTACTTC. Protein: CATSDADREETQYF.

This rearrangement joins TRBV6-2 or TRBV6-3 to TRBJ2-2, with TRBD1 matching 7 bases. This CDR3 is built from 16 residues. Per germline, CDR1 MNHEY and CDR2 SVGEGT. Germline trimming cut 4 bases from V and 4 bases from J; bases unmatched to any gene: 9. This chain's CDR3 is CASSFLTGWGTGELFF. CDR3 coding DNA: TGTGCCAGCAGTTTCCTGACAGGGTGGGGCACCGGGGAGCTGTTTTTT.

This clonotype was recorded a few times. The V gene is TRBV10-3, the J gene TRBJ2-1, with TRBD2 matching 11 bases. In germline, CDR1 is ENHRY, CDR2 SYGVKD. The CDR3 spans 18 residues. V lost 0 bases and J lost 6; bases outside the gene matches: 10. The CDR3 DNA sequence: TGTGCCATCAGTGAGTCGACAGGGAGACTAGCGGGGAGCAATGAGCAGTTCTTC. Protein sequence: CAISESTGRLAGSNEQFF.

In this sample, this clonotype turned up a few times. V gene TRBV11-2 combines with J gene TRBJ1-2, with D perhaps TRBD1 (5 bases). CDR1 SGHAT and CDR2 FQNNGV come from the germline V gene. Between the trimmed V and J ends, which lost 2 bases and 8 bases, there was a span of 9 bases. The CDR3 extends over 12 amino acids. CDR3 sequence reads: CASSLQGLGYTF. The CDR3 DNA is TGTGCCAGCAGCTTACAGGGTTTGGGCTACACCTTC.

The CDR3 loop is CASKRERGHNEQFF. The CDR3 DNA sequence: TGTGCCAGTAAAAGGGAGCGGGGACACAATGAGCAGTTCTTC. V is TRBV19 and J is TRBJ2-1, with 7 bases aligning to TRBD2. CDR3 length: 14 residues. V was pared by 7 bases and J by 5 bases, with 8 bases of the junction left unmatched. CDR1 and CDR2 from the germline V gene are LNHDA and SQIVND (reference sequence).

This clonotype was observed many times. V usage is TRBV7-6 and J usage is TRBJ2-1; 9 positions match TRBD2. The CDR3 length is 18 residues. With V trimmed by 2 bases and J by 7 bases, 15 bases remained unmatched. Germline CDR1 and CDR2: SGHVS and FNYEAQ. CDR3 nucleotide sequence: TGTGCCAGCAGCTTAAACCCCAATAGCGGGGGAGCTTTAAATGAGCAGTTCTTC. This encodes CASSLNPNSGGALNEQFF.

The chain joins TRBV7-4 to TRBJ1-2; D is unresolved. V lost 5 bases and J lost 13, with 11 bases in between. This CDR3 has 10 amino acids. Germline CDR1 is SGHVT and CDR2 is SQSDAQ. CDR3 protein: CASSKNSFTF. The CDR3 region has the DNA TGTGCCAGCAGCAAAAACAGCTTCACCTTC.

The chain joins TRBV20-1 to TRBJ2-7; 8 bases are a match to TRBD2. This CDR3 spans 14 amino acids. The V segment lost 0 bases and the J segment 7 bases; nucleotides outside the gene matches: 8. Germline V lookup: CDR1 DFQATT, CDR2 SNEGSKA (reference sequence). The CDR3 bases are TGCAGTGCTAGAGAGGTAGCGGGGCCCTGGGAGCAGTACTTC. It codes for CSAREVAGPWEQYF.

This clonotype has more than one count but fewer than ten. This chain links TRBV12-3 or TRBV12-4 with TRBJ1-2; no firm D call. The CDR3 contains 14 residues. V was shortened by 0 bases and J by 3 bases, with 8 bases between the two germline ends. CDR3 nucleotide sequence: TGTGCCAGCAGTTTAGCGCGCTCAGACTATGGCTACACCTTC. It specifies CASSLARSDYGYTF.

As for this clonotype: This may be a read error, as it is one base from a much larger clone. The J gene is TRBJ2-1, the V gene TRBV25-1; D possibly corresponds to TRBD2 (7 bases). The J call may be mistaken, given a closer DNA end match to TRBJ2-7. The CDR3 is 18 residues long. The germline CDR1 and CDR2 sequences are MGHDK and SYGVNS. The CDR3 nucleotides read TGTGCCAGCAGTCCCGCGGGGGCTGTTCTCACCTCGTACAATGAGCAGTACTTC. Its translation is CASSPAGAVLTSYNEQYF.

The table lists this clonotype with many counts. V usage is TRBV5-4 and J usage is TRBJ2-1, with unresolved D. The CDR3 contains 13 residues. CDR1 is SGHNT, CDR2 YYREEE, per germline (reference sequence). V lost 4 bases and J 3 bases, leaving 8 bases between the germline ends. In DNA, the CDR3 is TGTGCCAGCAGCCCGGACGGCTACAATGAGCAGTTCTTC. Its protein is CASSPDGYNEQFF.